What follows are 30 T cell receptor beta chains derived from one specimen sequenced in a study of beta chain features in type 1 diabetes. The study reverse transcribed the entire isolated RNA, so it sequenced expressed TCRB transcripts. Clones were read by immunoSEQ multiplex PCR, and TCRdb kept only the in-frame ones, dropping some. The sample lists 810,000 or so clones; roughly 15% were seen once. The sample consisted of naive CD4+ T cells from blood. These receptors were obtained from a woman aged 18-29 years in good health.

The chain is built from TRBV7-8 and TRBJ2-5, with a possible D match to TRBD2 (5 bases). With 4 bases removed from V and 5 bases from J, the gap between germline ends came to 17 bases. CDR3 length equals 15 residues. Germline lookup yields CDR1 SGHVS and CDR2 FQNEAQ. CDR3 sequence: CASSSRSSSGETQYF. The CDR3 nucleotides read TGTGCCAGCAGCTCCCGGAGTTCATCGGGGGAGACCCAGTACTTC.

This clone showed up just a few times. The V and J genes are TRBV29-1 and TRBJ1-3; D not resolved. Germline lookup yields CDR1 SQVTM and CDR2 ANQGSEA. Trimming pared 4 bases from V and 0 bases from J, leaving 10 bases between. This CDR3 is built from 14 residues. The CDR3 protein is CSVVWGPSGNTIYF. The CDR3 coding sequence is TGCAGCGTTGTTTGGGGTCCCTCTGGAAACACCATATATTTT.

This clone appeared a few times. In nucleotides, the CDR3 is TGTGCCAGCAGGGAGACAGGGATCACTGAAGCTTTCTTT. The encoded protein is CASRETGITEAFF. The chain employs TRBV6-1 and TRBJ1-1; 7 bases map to TRBD1. This CDR3 region has 13 residues. With V trimmed by 6 bases and J by 4 bases, 5 bases remained unmatched. CDR1 is MNHNS and CDR2 is SASEGT in the germline V gene.

V gene TRBV4-3 combines with J gene TRBJ2-7; D gene uncertain. The V gene's germline CDR1 is LGHNA and CDR2 YSLEER. Deletions cut 4 bases from V and 8 bases from J, with 18 bases between. There are 14 residues in the CDR3. The CDR3, as DNA: TGCGCCAGCAGCCCTAGGTTCCCCCGGACCCAGCAGTACTTC. Its protein is CASSPRFPRTQQYF.

The J gene is TRBJ2-5, the V gene TRBV7-2; no definite D call. Trimming removed 3 bases from V and 7 bases from J, with 6 bases in between. Germline CDR1 reads SGHTA; CDR2 reads FQGNSA. CDR3 size: 11 residues. CDR3 protein: CASSLGGTQYF. The CDR3, as DNA: TGTGCCAGCAGCTTGGGTGGGACCCAGTACTTC. Looking up the rest from reference TRBV7-2 and TRBJ2-5 gives the full variable domain: GAGVSQSPSNKVTEKGKDVELRCDPISGHTALYWYRQSLGQGLEFLIYFQGNSAPDKSGLPSDRFSAERTGGSVSTLTIQRTQQEDSAVYLCASSLGGTQYFGPGTRLLVL.

Only a few counts were recorded for this clone. Other DNA sequences of this sample code for an identical CDR3. The CDR3 sequence is CSARRYNEQFF. The CDR3, as DNA: TGCAGTGCTAGGAGATACAATGAGCAGTTCTTC. The genes are TRBV20-1 and TRBJ2-1; the D is unclear. The CDR3 contains 11 residues. Germline CDR1 and CDR2: DFQATT and SNEGSKA (reference sequence). Between the trimmed V and J ends, which lost 3 bases and 4 bases, there was a span of 4 bases.

This clone was detected a few times. Within the sample, other DNA sequences also encode this same CDR3. V gene TRBV15 combines with J gene TRBJ2-2; the D is unclear. V was pared by 0 bases and J by 3 bases, with 5 bases between. This CDR3 has 14 residues. From germline, CDR1 is LNHNV and CDR2 YYDKDF (reference sequence). CDR3: CATSRDLDTGELFF. The DNA for the CDR3 is TGTGCCACCAGCAGAGATCTGGACACCGGGGAGCTGTTTTTT.

The chain joins TRBV6-5 to TRBJ2-1; D is unclear. Germline-derived CDR1 and CDR2 are MNHEY and SVGAGI. V gave up 2 bases and J gave up 9 bases, with 2 bases separating them. The CDR3 runs to 10 residues. CDR3 residues: CASSYGEQFF. In nucleotides, the CDR3 is TGTGCCAGCAGTTACGGTGAGCAGTTCTTC.

This clone was seen a few times. The chain uses TRBV7-9 and TRBJ2-7, with D possibly matching TRBD2 (5 bases). The CDR3 is made up of 12 amino acids. The V gene lost 3 bases and the J gene lost 6 bases, with 9 bases spanning the gap. Germline V CDR1 and CDR2: SEHNR, FQNEAQ (reference sequence). The CDR3 coding sequence is TGTGCCAGCAGCTTTGGACGGGGCGAGCAGTACTTC. Protein sequence: CASSFGRGEQYF.

This clone appeared a few times. This rearrangement joins TRBV13 to TRBJ2-6; D call uncertain. Trimming removed 5 bases at V and 0 bases at J, with 20 bases between. The CDR3 covers 19 residues. CDR1 PRHDT and CDR2 FYEKMQ come from the germline V gene (reference sequence). The CDR3 protein is CASSLGRVSPVSGANVLTF. CDR3 sequence (DNA): TGTGCCAGCAGCCTGGGTAGGGTGTCCCCTGTCTCTGGGGCCAACGTCCTGACTTTC.

The chain links TRBV11-3 to TRBJ2-3; a possible D gene is TRBD2 (5 bases). The germline gives CDR1 SGHNT, CDR2 YENEEA. With 5 bases removed from V and 6 bases from J, the gap between germline ends came to 12 bases. There are 13 residues in the CDR3. The CDR3 spells CASSRTRGDTQYF. As DNA, the CDR3 is TGTGCCAGCAGCCGGACGAGAGGGGATACGCAGTATTTT.

The genes are TRBV28 and TRBJ2-1; 11 bases line up with TRBD2. J lost 9 bases, V lost 5 bases, and 15 bases had no gene match. This CDR3 comprises 17 residues. The germline V gene has CDR1 MDHEN and CDR2 SYDVKM. CDR3 nucleotide sequence: TGTGCCAGCAGTCCCCGGATAACTAGCGGGAGCAAAGGTGAGCAGTTCTTC. This sequence encodes CASSPRITSGSKGEQFF.

This clone was seen a few times. V and J are TRBV15 and TRBJ2-2, with unresolved D. CDR1 LNHNV and CDR2 YYDKDF come from the germline V gene (reference sequence). Trimming took off 4 bases at V and 4 bases at J, with 16 bases between the two ends. The CDR3 contains 16 residues. The CDR3 here is CATSNLEVGSTGELFF. The CDR3 DNA reads as TGTGCCACCAGCAATCTAGAAGTTGGAAGCACCGGGGAGCTGTTTTTT.

V usage is TRBV6-6 and J usage is TRBJ1-5; no definite D call. Germline CDR1 reads MNHNY; CDR2 reads SVGAGI (reference sequence). The V end lost 8 bases, the J end lost 3 bases, and 11 bases lay between the germline ends. The length of the CDR3 is 13 residues. CDR3 DNA sequence: TGTGCCAGCTCGAGGATTCCCAATCAGCCCCAGCATTTT. This sequence encodes CASSRIPNQPQHF.

This clone occurred a few times. The V gene is TRBV5-4, the J gene TRBJ1-2; D call uncertain. Germline V lookup: CDR1 SGHNT, CDR2 YYREEE (reference sequence). The CDR3 has 13 residues. With 4 bases removed from V and 8 bases from J, the gap between germline ends came to 15 bases. The CDR3 is CASSLLGLLGYTF. CDR3 sequence (DNA): TGTGCCAGCAGCCTGTTAGGGCTACTCGGCTACACCTTC.

The rearrangement uses TRBV5-4 and TRBJ2-3, with D perhaps being TRBD1 or TRBD2 (5 bases each). Germline V lookup: CDR1 SGHNT, CDR2 YYREEE (reference sequence). Deletions cut 4 bases from V and 2 bases from J, with 17 bases between. The CDR3 is 16 residues long. The CDR3 bases are TGTGCCAGCAGCCTCCGGTGGGACGGCCCCACAGATACGCAGTATTTT. Its protein is CASSLRWDGPTDTQYF.

This sequence joins TRBV5-1 and TRBJ2-1; D call uncertain. In germline, CDR1 is SGHRS, CDR2 YFSETQ. This CDR3 comprises 15 residues. V was clipped by 4 bases and J by 2 bases, with 13 bases between them. The CDR3 region is CASSRSPDAYNEQFF. CDR3 sequence (DNA): TGCGCCAGCAGCCGATCCCCGGACGCCTACAATGAGCAGTTCTTC. The entire variable domain, with the rest obtained from reference TRBV5-1 and TRBJ2-1, is as follows: KAGVTQTPRYLIKTRGQQVTLSCSPISGHRSVSWYQQTPGQGLQFLFEYFSETQRNKGNFPGRFSGRQFSNSRSEMNVSTLELGDSALYLCASSRSPDAYNEQFFGPGTRLTVL.

This clone was detected only a few times. This chain uses TRBV11-2 with TRBJ2-3, with D perhaps matching TRBD2 (6 bases). Germline loops: CDR1 SGHAT, CDR2 FQNNGV. CDR3 length: 14 amino acids. Trimming removed 8 bases at V and 5 bases at J, with 17 bases between. The CDR3 sequence is CASGPTAGRDTQYF. For the CDR3, the DNA is TGTGCCAGCGGCCCTACGGCGGGGAGAGATACGCAGTATTTT.

The J gene is TRBJ2-1, the V gene TRBV5-1; 8 bases are shared with TRBD2. Trimming cost V 4 bases and J 2 bases; bases outside gene matches: 8. The CDR3 has 16 residues. Germline loops: CDR1 SGHRS, CDR2 YFSETQ. The CDR3, as DNA: TGCGCCAGCAGCATGCTAGCGGGTTCAGCCTACAATGAGCAGTTCTTC. It encodes CASSMLAGSAYNEQFF.

This clone has more than one count but fewer than ten. The CDR3, as DNA: TGCGCCAGCGTCAGGGGCACTGAAGCTTTCTTT. This gives the protein CASVRGTEAFF. The chain has TRBV23-1 and TRBJ1-1; possibly TRBD1 for D (6 bases). TRBV23-1 is classed as an ORF, of uncertain function. Deletions cut 8 bases from V and 4 bases from J, with 8 bases between. The CDR3 is 11 amino acids.

This chain connects TRBV28 to TRBJ2-5, with D maybe TRBD1 (5 bases). V lost 2 bases, J lost 1 base, and 14 bases lay in between. This CDR3 has 16 residues. The germline CDR1 and CDR2 sequences are MDHEN and SYDVKM. CDR3 sequence (DNA): TGTGCCAGCAGTTTAGCTGGGGTGGGGCGCCAAGAGACCCAGTACTTC. Protein product: CASSLAGVGRQETQYF.

This rearrangement joins TRBV29-1 to TRBJ2-7; 8 positions agree with TRBD2. This CDR3 has 12 amino acids. Germline CDR1 SQVTM, CDR2 ANQGSEA. Germline trimming cut 1 base from V and 11 bases from J; bases unmatched to any gene: 7. The CDR3 sequence is CSVEGAGTSKYF. The CDR3 nucleotides are TGCAGCGTTGAAGGGGCCGGGACTAGTAAGTACTTC.

At least ten counts were recorded for this clone. The rearrangement uses TRBV28 and TRBJ2-4, with 8 bases lining up with TRBD1. V lost 8 bases, J lost 14 bases, and 8 bases stayed unmatched. The V gene's germline CDR1 is MDHEN and CDR2 SYDVKM. The CDR3 extends over 11 amino acids. For the CDR3, the DNA is TGTGCCAGCGGCCGAGGACAGGGAGAGTACTTC. It specifies CASGRGQGEYF.

This clone was observed a handful of times. This CDR3 is also generated by other DNA sequences in the sample. The chain uses TRBV10-3 and TRBJ2-3; 8 nucleotides line up with TRBD2. V gave up 3 bases and J gave up 5 bases; unmatched junction bases: 4. The CDR3 has 14 residues. Per germline, CDR1 ENHRY and CDR2 SYGVKD. The chain's CDR3 is CAISEREGRDTQYF. As DNA, the CDR3 is TGTGCCATCAGTGAACGGGAGGGCCGAGATACGCAGTATTTT.

This clone occurred once. CDR3 sequence: CASSSITGGGNTIYF. The CDR3 nucleotides are TGTGCCAGCAGTTCTATTACAGGGGGTGGAAACACCATATATTTT. The chain carries TRBV28 and TRBJ1-3, with 8 bases lining up with TRBD1. In germline, CDR1 is MDHEN, CDR2 SYDVKM. The CDR3 length is 15 residues. Losses at the gene ends were 4 bases for V and 3 bases for J; bases not matched to a gene: 5.

This sequence joins TRBV7-9 and TRBJ1-5; weak D call: TRBD1 (5 bases). The CDR3 extends over 13 amino acids. The germline V gene has CDR1 SEHNR and CDR2 FQNEAQ (reference sequence). The ends were cut back, 5 bases at V and 6 bases at J, with 11 bases in the middle. The CDR3 region has the DNA TGTGCCAGCAGCCCTTCCGGGGGTCAGCCCCAGCATTTT. Translating it yields CASSPSGGQPQHF.

This clone was detected only a few times. The chain couples TRBV5-1 to TRBJ2-5; D might be TRBD1 (7 bases). Trimming pared 3 bases from V and 5 bases from J, leaving 11 bases between. Germline V CDR1 and CDR2: SGHRS, YFSETQ. CDR3 length: 13 residues. The CDR3 DNA follows: TGCGCCAGCAGCTCCGCAGGGGGGGAGACCCAGTACTTC. Residues: CASSSAGGETQYF.

This clone was observed a few times. The chain carries TRBV18 and TRBJ2-3; unclear D gene. The CDR3 has 13 amino acids. V was pared by 7 bases and J by 3 bases, with 11 bases between. From germline, CDR1 is KGHSH and CDR2 LQKENI. This CDR3 is CASFRSRTDTQYF. CDR3 coding DNA: TGTGCCAGCTTCCGGTCTAGGACAGATACGCAGTATTTT.

This clone appeared a few times. The rearrangement joins TRBV19 to TRBJ2-1, with 13 bases aligning to TRBD2. This CDR3 is built from 19 residues. With V trimmed by 5 bases and J by 12 bases, 22 bases remained unmatched. Germline V CDR1 and CDR2: LNHDA, SQIVND (reference sequence). As DNA, the CDR3 is TGTGCCAGTAGTGCCCCATACGGAGGGGTTCGGACTAGCGGGAGAAGGCAGTTCTTC. This sequence encodes CASSAPYGGVRTSGRRQFF.

This clone was counted between two and nine times. This chain links TRBV6-6 with TRBJ1-5; 10 positions match TRBD1. Germline V gives CDR1 MNHNY, CDR2 SVGAGI (reference sequence). Unmatched junction bases numbered 5, after V lost 7 bases and J lost 5 bases. The length of the CDR3 is 14 residues. The CDR3, as DNA: TGTGCCAGCACTCGACAGGGGGCTGATCAGCCCCAGCATTTT. Translated: CASTRQGADQPQHF.